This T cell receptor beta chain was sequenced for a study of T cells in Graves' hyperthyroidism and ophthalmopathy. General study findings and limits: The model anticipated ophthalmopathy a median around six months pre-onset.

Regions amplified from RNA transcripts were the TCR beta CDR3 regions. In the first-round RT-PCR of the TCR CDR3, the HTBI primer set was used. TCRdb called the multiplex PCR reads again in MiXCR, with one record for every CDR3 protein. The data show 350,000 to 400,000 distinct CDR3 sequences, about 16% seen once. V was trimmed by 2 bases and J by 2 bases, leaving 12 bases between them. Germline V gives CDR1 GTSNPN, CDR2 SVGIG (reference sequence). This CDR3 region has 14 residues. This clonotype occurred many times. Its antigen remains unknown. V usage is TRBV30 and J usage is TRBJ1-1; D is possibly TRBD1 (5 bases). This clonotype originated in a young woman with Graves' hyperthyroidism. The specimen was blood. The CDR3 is CAWSMDTGNTEAFF. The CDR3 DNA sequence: TGTGCCTGGAGTATGGACACCGGCAACACTGAAGCTTTCTTT.